This T cell receptor beta chain was found in a study of CD8 T cells in ankylosing spondylitis. Whole-study findings and limits: Significant enrichment of disease-linked clones was reported in matched ankylosing spondylitis synovial fluid.

Via MiXCR, TCRdb re-called the 5' RACE reads, giving one row per CDR3 protein. The sample yields more than 250,000 distinct CDR3 sequences, 11% seen once. The CDR3 consists of 15 residues. Trimming removed 3 bases from V and 3 bases from J, with 13 bases in between. Germline CDR1 reads MRHNA; CDR2 reads SNTAGT. This clonotype showed up many times. Its matching antigen is unknown. The TCR was taken from a female donor with ankylosing spondylitis or in good health (not recorded which). What was sequenced was blood, either unsorted or a sorted T cell fraction (not recorded which). The chain links TRBV6-4 to TRBJ2-3, with D perhaps matching TRBD2 (5 bases). The CDR3 reads CASSEAARVTDTQYF. Here the CDR3 DNA reads TGTGCCAGCAGTGAAGCGGCTAGAGTTACAGATACGCAGTATTTT.